The entry below describes one T cell receptor beta chain. A few counts support this clonotype. Its antigen target is currently unknown. No per-base quality is available; no much larger clone lies one base away. Library preparation employed PCR. DNA from cultured CD4+ T cells was subjected to TCR sequencing with the Oncomine TCR Beta short-read assay at the Johns Hopkins FTIC core. The QIAamp micro DNA kit was used to extract genomic DNA from the cultured CD4+ T cells. Oncomine TCR Beta libraries made from cultured CD4+ T cells were pooled using unique dual indexes and sequenced on an Illumina iSeq 100. Processing in the source paper ran as follows. Non-productive sequences were removed, and CDR3s that did not start with C, did not end with F or W, or were shorter than 7 amino acids were discarded. Antigen-specific clonotypes were identified with the MANAFEST web application by comparing peptide-stimulated wells with reference and other culture wells. An FDR below 0.05, an odds ratio above 5, and a productive frequency above 0.1% in at least two of three replicate wells were required for clones to be considered positive. Cross-reactive clonotypes were defined as significantly expanded in both SARS-CoV-2 spike wells and at least one common cold coronavirus spike condition. Using R version 3.6.1, CDR3 homology was evaluated through Levenshtein distances (stringdist) along with unrooted phylogenetic trees (ape). TCRdb reran the public reads through fastp at Q25 and MiXCR, keeping productive beta chains. Rows matching on CDR3 protein sequence are summarized as one entry with the most common DNA and genes. The V and J calls reflect TCRdb's pipeline rather than the authors' work. This sample gives about 6,800 distinct CDR3 sequences in total; less than 65% of them show up just once. The top ten clonotypes cover 25% of the sample.

This sample is drawn from a study of vaccination and CD4 T cells after COVID-19 (dated 2022 in TCRdb). Background for the entire study: The convalescent cohort included six males and four females, with two Hispanic individuals, seven Caucasians, two Asians and one multiracial person. Post-COVID blood samples were collected from convalescent patients a median of roughly 100 days after diagnosis, with a range of about 30 to 180 days. In under 13 COVID-19 convalescent patients and a few infection-naive healthy vaccine recipients, researchers compared the spike-specific CD4+ TCR repertoire from before mRNA vaccination with the repertoire from after. In an earlier paper using these donors, memory CD4+ T cell crossreactivity between SARS-CoV-2 and common cold coronavirus spike proteins was assessed at the TCR clonotype level. Two doses of either the Pfizer-BioNTech BNT162b2 vaccine (n=8) or the Moderna mRNA-1273 vaccine (n=2) were administered to participants. As controls, cultures received a CEFX viral epitope pool (the positive control), an HIV-1 Nef peptide pool (the negative control), or no peptide at all. The cultures were stimulated with overlapping spike peptide pools from SARS-CoV-2 and from the common cold coronaviruses HCoV-NL63, HCoV-OC43 and HCoV-229E. Post-vaccine blood samples were taken a median of roughly 75 days after the second vaccine dose, with a range of 14 to 241 days.

According to the study, the label for this sample's treatment or condition signals: roughly nine-day PBMC culture with coronavirus spike peptide pools or control peptides (ViraFEST assay). CD4+ T cells from unexposed donors were collected before the COVID-19 pandemic (2011-2018). The study used the ViraFEST assay, which expanded antigen-specific T cells with peptide pools and then identified expanded clonotypes by TCR sequencing. PBMCs were cultured at under 2.5 million per well in IMDM supplemented with roughly 5.2% human AB serum and roughly 10 IU/ml IL-2, with about 10 ug/ml peptide pools added. On days 3 and 7, half of the culture medium was replaced with fresh IL-2-containing medium. CD4+ T cells were isolated after 10 days of culture through negative selection using the EasySep CD4+ T cell isolation kit. As far as cell numbers permitted, CD4+ T cells from unexposed donors were tested for reactivity against SARS-CoV-2 S and N as well as four spike pools from common cold coronaviruses. Ficoll-Paque Plus gradient centrifugation was used to isolate PBMCs from whole blood, and the isolated PBMCs were then either used fresh or cryopreserved at -140C. Each culture condition was generally run in triplicate wells. The leukapheresis product for the unexposed donors was obtained through commercial purchase.

The investigation overall reported the following: Of the vaccine-specific clones in convalescent patients, 304 of 307, or nearly all, reacted only to SARS-CoV-2 spike and did not cross-react with common cold coronaviruses. In convalescent patients, a median roughly 87% of post-vaccine SARS-CoV-2-reactive clones were detected only after vaccination, suggesting vaccine-specific priming. The median number of SARS-CoV-2-reactive clonotypes rose from 20 to 25 after infection to roughly 40 after vaccination, but the change was not significant. Only a relatively small number of convalescent patients were included in the study, and early timepoints following natural infection were not analyzed.

Spanning cysteine to phenylalanine, the CDR3 consists of 12 amino acids. Only CDR3 DNA is held: 36 bases, read in frame from base 1. Trimming removed 6 bases from V and 6 bases from J, leaving 11 bases between the germline ends. CDR1 and CDR2, looked up from the germline V gene (reference sequence), are WNHNN and SYGVQD. The chain is encoded by TRBV10-1 joined to TRBJ2-5, with the D assignment possibly TRBD1 or TRBD2, given 5 matching bases for each. This receptor was obtained from a human donor in good health. Specimen: CD4+ T cells from blood, cultured in vitro. The CDR3 here reads CASSSGAKTQYF. Read as DNA, the sequence is TGCGCCAGCAGCTCCGGGGCCAAGACCCAGTACTTC.